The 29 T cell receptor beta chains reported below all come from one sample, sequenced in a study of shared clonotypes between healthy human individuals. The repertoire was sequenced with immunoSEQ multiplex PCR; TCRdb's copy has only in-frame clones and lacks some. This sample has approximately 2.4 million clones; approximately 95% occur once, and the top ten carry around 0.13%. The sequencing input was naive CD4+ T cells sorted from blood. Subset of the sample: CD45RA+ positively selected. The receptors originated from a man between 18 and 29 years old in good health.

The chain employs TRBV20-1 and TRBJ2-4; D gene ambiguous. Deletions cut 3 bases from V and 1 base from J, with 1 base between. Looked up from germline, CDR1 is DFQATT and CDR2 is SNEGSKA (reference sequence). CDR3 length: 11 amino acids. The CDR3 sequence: CSASAKNIQYF. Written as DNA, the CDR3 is TGCAGTGCTAGTGCCAAAAACATTCAGTACTTC.

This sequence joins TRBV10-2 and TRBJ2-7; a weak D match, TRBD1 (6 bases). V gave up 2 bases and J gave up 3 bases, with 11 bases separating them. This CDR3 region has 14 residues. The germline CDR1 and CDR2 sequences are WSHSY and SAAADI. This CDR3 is CASSETGSIYEQYF. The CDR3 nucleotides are TGCGCCAGCAGTGAGACAGGGTCGATCTACGAGCAGTACTTC.

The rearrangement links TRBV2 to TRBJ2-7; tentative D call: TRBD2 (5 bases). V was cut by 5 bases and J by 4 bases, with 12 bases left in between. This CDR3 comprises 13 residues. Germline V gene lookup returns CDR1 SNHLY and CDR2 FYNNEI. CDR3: CASSPRGSYEQYF. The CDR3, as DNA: TGTGCCAGCAGTCCCCGGGGTAGTTACGAGCAGTACTTC.

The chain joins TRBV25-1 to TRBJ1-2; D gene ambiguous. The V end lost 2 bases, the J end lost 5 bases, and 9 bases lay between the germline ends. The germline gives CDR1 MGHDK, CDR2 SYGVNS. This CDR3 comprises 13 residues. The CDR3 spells CASSEEGRYGYTF. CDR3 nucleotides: TGTGCCAGCAGTGAAGAGGGCAGGTATGGCTACACCTTC.

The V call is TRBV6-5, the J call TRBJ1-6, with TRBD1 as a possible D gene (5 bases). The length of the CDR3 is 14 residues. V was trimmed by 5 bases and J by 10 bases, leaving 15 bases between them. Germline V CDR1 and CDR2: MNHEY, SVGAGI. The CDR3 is CASSRDGSDSPLHF. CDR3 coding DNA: TGTGCCAGCAGTCGGGACGGCAGTGACTCACCCCTCCACTTT.

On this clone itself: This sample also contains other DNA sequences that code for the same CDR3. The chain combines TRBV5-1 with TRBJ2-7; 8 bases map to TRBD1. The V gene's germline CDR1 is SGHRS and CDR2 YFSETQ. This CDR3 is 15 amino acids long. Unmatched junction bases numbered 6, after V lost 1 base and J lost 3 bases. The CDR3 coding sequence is TGCGCCAGCAGCTTGTTGGGCACAGGGGGCTACGAGCAGTACTTC. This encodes CASSLLGTGGYEQYF.

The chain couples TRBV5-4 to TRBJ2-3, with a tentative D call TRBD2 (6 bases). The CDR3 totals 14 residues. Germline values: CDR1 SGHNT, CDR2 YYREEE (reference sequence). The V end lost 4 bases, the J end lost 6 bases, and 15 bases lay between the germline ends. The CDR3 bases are TGTGCCAGCAGCAGGACTATCCCCTCCGATACGCAGTATTTT. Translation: CASSRTIPSDTQYF.

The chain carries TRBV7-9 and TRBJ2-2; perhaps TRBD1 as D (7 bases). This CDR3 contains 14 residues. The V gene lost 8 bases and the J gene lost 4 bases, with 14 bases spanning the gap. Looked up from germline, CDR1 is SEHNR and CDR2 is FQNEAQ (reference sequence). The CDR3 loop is CASSLRGATGELFF. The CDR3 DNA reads TGTGCCAGCTCCCTCAGGGGGGCCACCGGGGAGCTGTTTTTT.

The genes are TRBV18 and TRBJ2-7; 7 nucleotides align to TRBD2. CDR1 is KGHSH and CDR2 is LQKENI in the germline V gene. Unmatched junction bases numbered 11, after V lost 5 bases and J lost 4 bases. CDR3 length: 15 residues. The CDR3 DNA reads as TGTGCCAGCTCAATGCAACTAGCGAAACAATACGAGCAGTACTTC. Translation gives CASSMQLAKQYEQYF.

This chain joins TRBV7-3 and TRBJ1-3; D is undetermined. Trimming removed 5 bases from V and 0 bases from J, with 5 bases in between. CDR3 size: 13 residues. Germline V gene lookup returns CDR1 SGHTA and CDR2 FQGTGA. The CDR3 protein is CASSPSSGNTIYF. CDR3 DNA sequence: TGTGCCAGCAGCCCTAGCTCTGGAAACACCATATATTTT.

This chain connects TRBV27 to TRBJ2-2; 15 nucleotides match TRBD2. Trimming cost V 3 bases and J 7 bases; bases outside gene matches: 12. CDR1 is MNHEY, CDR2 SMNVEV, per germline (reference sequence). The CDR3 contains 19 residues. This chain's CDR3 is CASSLTPGLAGGRGGELFF. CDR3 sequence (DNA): TGTGCCAGCAGTTTGACACCGGGACTAGCGGGGGGAAGGGGCGGGGAGCTGTTTTTT.

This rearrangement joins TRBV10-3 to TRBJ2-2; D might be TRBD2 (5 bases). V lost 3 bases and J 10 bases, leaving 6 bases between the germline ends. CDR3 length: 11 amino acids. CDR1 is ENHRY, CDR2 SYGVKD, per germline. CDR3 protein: CAISDSEELFF. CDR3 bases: TGTGCCATCAGTGATAGCGAGGAGCTGTTTTTT.

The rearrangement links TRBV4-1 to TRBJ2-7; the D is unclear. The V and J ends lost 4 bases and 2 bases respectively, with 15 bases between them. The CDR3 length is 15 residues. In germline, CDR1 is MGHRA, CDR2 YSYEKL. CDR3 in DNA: TGCGCCAGCAGCCTTAGTCTCACGGTTACCTACGAGCAGTACTTC. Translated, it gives CASSLSLTVTYEQYF.

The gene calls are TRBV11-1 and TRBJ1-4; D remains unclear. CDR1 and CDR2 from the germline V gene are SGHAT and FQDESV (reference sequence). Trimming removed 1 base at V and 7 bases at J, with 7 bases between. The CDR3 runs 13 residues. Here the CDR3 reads CASSLGAVEKLFF. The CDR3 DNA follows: TGTGCCAGCAGCTTAGGGGCGGTTGAAAAACTGTTTTTT.

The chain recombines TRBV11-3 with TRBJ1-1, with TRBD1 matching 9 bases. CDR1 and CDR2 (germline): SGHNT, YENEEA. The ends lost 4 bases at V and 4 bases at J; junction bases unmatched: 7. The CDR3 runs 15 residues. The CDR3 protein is CASSSGQGVGTEAFF. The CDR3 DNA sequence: TGTGCCAGCAGCTCGGGACAGGGTGTGGGCACTGAAGCTTTCTTT.

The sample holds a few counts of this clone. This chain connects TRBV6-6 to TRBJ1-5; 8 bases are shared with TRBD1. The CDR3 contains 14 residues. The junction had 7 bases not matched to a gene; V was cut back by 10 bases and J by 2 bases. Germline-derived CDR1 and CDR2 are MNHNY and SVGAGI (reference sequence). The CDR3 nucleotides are TGTGCCACCTGTGTGACAGGGGGCAATCAGCCCCAGCATTTT. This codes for CATCVTGGNQPQHF.

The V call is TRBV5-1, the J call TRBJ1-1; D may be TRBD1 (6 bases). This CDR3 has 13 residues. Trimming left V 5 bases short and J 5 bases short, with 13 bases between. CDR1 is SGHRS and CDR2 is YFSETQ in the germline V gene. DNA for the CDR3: TGCGCCAGCAGTATGGGGGGCGTAACTGAAGCTTTCTTT. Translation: CASSMGGVTEAFF.

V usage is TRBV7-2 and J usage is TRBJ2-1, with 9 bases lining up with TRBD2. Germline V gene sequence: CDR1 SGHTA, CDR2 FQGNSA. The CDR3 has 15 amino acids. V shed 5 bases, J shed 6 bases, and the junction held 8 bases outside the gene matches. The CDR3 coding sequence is TGTGCCAGCAGCCGAGCGGGGGGAACAACCAATGAGCAGTTCTTC. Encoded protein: CASSRAGGTTNEQFF. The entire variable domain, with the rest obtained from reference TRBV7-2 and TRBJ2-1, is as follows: GAGVSQSPSNKVTEKGKDVELRCDPISGHTALYWYRQSLGQGLEFLIYFQGNSAPDKSGLPSDRFSAERTGGSVSTLTIQRTQQEDSAVYLCASSRAGGTTNEQFFGPGTRLTVL.

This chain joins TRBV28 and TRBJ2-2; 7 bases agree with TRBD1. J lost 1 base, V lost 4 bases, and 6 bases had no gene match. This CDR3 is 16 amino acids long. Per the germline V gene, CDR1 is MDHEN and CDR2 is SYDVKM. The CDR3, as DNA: TGTGCCAGCAGTTCTCGTCGACAGGGGAACACCGGGGAGCTGTTTTTT. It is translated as CASSSRRQGNTGELFF.

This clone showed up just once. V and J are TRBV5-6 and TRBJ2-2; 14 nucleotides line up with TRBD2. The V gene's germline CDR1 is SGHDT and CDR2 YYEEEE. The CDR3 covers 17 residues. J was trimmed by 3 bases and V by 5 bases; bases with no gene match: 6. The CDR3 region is CASSYWGLAGDTGELFF. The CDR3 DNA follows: TGTGCCAGCAGTTATTGGGGACTAGCGGGAGACACCGGGGAGCTGTTTTTT.

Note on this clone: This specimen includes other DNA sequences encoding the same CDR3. The CDR3 DNA reads as TGCGCCAGCAGCTTGGCAGGGAGCTACGAGCAGTACTTC. Protein sequence: CASSLAGSYEQYF. The rearrangement joins TRBV5-1 to TRBJ2-7; D tentatively fits TRBD1 or TRBD2 (5 bases each). Per germline, CDR1 SGHRS and CDR2 YFSETQ. This CDR3 spans 13 amino acids. The ends were cut back, 0 bases at V and 3 bases at J, with 7 bases in the middle.

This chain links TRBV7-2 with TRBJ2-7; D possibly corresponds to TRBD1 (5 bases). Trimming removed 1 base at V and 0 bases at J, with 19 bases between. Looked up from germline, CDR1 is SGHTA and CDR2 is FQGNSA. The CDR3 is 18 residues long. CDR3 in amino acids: CASSLVGQVDTFSYEQYF. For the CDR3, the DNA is TGTGCCAGCAGCTTAGTGGGCCAGGTGGACACCTTCTCCTACGAGCAGTACTTC. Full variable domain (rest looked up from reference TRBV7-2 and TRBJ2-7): GAGVSQSPSNKVTEKGKDVELRCDPISGHTALYWYRQSLGQGLEFLIYFQGNSAPDKSGLPSDRFSAERTGGSVSTLTIQRTQQEDSAVYLCASSLVGQVDTFSYEQYFGPGTRLTVT.

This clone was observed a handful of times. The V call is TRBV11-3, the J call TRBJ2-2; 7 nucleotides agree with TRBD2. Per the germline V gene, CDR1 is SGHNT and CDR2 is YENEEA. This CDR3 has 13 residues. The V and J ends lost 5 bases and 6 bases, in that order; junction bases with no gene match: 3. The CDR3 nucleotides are TGTGCCAGCAGCCGGGGAGGGGCCGGGGAGCTGTTTTTT. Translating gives CASSRGGAGELFF.

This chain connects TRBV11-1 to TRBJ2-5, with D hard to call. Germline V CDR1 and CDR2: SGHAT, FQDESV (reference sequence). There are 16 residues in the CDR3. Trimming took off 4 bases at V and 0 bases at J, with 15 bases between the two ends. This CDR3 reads CASSSGAGRDQETQYF. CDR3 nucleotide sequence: TGTGCCAGCAGCTCAGGTGCAGGTCGGGACCAAGAGACCCAGTACTTC.

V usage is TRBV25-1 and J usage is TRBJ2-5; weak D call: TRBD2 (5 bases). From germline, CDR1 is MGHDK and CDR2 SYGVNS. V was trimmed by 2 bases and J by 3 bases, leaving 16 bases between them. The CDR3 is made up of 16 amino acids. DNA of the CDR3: TGTGCCAGCAGTGAAGACCGACTGGGGAGCAAAGAGACCCAGTACTTC. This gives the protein CASSEDRLGSKETQYF.

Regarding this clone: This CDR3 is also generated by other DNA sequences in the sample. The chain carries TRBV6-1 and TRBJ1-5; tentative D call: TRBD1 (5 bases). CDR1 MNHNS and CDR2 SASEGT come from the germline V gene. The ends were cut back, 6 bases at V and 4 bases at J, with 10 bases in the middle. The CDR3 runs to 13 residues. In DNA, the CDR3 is TGTGCCAGCAGCCTCGACAGTAATCAGCCCCAGCATTTT. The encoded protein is CASSLDSNQPQHF.

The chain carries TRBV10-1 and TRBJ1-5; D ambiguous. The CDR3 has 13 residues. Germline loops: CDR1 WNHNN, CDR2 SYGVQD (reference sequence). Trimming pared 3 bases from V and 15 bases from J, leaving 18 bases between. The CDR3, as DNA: TGCGCCAGCAGTGAAAGGCGTGACTCATCCCGGCATTTT. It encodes CASSERRDSSRHF.

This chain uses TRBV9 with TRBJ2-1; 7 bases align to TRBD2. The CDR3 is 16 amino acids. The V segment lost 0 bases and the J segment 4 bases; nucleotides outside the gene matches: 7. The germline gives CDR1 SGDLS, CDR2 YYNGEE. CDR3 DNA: TGTGCCAGCAGCGTAGTTAGTATTAGCGGGTACAATGAGCAGTTCTTC. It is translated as CASSVVSISGYNEQFF.

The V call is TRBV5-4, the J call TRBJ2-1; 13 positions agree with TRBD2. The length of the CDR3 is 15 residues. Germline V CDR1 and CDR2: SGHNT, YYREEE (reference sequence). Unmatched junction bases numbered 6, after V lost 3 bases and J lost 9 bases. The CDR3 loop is CASSSLAGGLGEQFF. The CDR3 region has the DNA TGTGCCAGCAGCTCACTAGCGGGAGGGTTAGGTGAGCAGTTCTTC. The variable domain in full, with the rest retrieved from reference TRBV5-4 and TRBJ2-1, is ETGVTQSPTHLIKTRGQQVTLRCSSQSGHNTVSWYQQALGQGPQFIFQYYREEENGRGNFPPRFSGLQFPNYSSELNVNALELDDSALYLCASSSLAGGLGEQFFGPGTRLTVL.